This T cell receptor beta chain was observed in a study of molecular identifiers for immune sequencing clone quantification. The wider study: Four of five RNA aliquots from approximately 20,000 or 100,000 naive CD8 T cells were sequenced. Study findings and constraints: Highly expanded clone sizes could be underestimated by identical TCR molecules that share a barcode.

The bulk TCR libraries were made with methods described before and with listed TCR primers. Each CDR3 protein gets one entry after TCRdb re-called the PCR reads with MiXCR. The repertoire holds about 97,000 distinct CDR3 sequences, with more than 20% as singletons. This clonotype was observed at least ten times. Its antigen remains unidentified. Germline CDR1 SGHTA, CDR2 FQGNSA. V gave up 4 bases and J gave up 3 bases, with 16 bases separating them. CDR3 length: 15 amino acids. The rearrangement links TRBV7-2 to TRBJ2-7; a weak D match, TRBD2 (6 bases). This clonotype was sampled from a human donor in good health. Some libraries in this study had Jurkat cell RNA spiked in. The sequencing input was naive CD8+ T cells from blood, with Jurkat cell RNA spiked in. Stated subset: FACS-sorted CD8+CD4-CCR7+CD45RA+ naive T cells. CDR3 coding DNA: TGTGCCAGCAGCTCGTCCGCGGGACTCTACTACGAGCAGTACTTC. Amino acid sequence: CASSSSAGLYYEQYF.